This TCR beta chain was sequenced in a study of T cells after somatic rescue of genetic block. Trimming took off 1 base at V and 4 bases at J, with 13 bases between the two ends. The CDR3 has 15 amino acids. Germline CDR1 SGHNT, CDR2 YYREEE (reference sequence). Method: immunoSEQ multiplex PCR; TCRdb's copy keeps in-frame clones and lacks some. The sample shows around 100,000 clones, 85% to 95% of them seen only once. V and J are TRBV5-4 and TRBJ2-3; D is perhaps TRBD1 or TRBD2 (5 bases each). Source material: peripheral blood mononuclear cells (PBMCs). The sequence was collected from a woman between 18 and 29 years old. CDR3 in amino acids: CASSLRGKEADTQYF. CDR3 in DNA: TGTGCCAGCAGCTTGAGGGGCAAGGAGGCAGATACGCAGTATTTT.